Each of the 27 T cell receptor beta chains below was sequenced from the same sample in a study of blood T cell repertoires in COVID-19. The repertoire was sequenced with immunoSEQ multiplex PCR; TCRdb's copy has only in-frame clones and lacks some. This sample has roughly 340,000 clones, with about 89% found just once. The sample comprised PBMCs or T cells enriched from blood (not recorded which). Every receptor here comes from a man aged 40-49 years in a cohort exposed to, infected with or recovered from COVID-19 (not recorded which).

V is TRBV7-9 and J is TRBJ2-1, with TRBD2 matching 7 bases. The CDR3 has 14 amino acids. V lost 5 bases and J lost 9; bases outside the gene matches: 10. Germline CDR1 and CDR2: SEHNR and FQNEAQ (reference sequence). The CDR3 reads CASSRRGSIGEQFF. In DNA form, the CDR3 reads TGTGCCAGCAGCAGACGCGGGAGCATCGGTGAGCAGTTCTTC. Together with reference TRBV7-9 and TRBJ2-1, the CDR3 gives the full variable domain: DTGVSQNPRHKITKRGQNVTFRCDPISEHNRLYWYRQTLGQGPEFLTYFQNEAQLEKSRLLSDRFSAERPKGSFSTLEIQRTEQGDSAMYLCASSRRGSIGEQFFGPGTRLTVL.

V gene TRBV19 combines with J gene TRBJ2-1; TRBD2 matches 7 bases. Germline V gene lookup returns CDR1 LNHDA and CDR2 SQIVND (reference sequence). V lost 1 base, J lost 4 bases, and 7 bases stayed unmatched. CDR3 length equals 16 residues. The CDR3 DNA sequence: TGTGCCAGTAGTATAGGAGGGAGGGCCGTTTACAATGAGCAGTTCTTC. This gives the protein CASSIGGRAVYNEQFF. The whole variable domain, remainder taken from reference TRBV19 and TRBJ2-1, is DGGITQSPKYLFRKEGQNVTLSCEQNLNHDAMYWYRQDPGQGLRLIYYSQIVNDFQKGDIAEGYSVSREKKESFPLTVTSAQKNPTAFYLCASSIGGRAVYNEQFFGPGTRLTVL.

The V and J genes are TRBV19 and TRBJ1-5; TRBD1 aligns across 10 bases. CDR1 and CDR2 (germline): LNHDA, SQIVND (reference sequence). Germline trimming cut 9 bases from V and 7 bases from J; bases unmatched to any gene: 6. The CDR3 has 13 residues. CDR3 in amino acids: CASHGTGEQPQHF. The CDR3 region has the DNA TGTGCCAGCCATGGGACAGGGGAACAGCCCCAGCATTTT.

CDR3 sequence reads: CASSLIAGLHTGELFF. The CDR3 bases are TGTGCCAGCAGCTTAATTGCAGGCCTACACACCGGGGAGCTGTTTTTT. The chain has TRBV7-2 and TRBJ2-2; no reliable D call. The germline V gene encodes CDR1 SGHTA and CDR2 FQGNSA. The CDR3 contains 16 residues. V was shortened by 2 bases and J by 3 bases, with 13 bases between the two germline ends. Supplemented by reference TRBV7-2 and TRBJ2-2, the full variable domain reads GAGVSQSPSNKVTEKGKDVELRCDPISGHTALYWYRQSLGQGLEFLIYFQGNSAPDKSGLPSDRFSAERTGGSVSTLTIQRTQQEDSAVYLCASSLIAGLHTGELFFGEGSRLTVL.

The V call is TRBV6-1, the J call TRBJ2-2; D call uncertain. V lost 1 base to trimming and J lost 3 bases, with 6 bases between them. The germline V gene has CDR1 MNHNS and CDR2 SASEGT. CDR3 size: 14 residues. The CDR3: CASSEGYDTGELFF. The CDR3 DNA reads TGTGCCAGCAGTGAAGGCTACGACACCGGGGAGCTGTTTTTT.

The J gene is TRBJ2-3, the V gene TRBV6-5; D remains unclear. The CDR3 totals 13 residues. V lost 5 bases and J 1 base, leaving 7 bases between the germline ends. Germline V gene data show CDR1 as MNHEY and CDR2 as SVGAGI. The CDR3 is CASSPVGTDTQYF. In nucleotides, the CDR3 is TGTGCCAGCAGTCCAGTTGGCACAGATACGCAGTATTTT.

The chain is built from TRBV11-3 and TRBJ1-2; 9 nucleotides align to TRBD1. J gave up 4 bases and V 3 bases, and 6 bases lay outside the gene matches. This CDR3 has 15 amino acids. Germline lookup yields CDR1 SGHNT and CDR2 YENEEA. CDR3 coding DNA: TGTGCCAGCAGCTTTAAGACAGGGGGAGTCTATGGCTACACCTTC. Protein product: CASSFKTGGVYGYTF.

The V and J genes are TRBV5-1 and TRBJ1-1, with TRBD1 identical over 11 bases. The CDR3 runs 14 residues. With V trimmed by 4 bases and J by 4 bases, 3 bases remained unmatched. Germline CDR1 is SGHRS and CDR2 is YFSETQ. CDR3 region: CASSIGQGATEAFF. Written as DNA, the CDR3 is TGCGCCAGCAGCATCGGACAGGGGGCCACTGAAGCTTTCTTT.

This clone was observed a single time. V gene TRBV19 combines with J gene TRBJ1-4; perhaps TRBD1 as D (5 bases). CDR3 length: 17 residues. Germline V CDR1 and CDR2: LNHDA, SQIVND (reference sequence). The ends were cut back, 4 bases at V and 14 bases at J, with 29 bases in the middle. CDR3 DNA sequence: TGTGCCAGTAGTAGAGGAGTTCGTCAGGGCTTTGCACGTTACCTGTTTTTT. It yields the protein CASSRGVRQGFARYLFF.

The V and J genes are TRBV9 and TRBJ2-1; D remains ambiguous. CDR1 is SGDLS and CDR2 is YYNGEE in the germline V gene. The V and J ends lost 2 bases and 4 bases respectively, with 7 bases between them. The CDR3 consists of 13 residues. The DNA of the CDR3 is TGTGCCAGCAGCGTCGCACTATACAATGAGCAGTTCTTC. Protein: CASSVALYNEQFF.

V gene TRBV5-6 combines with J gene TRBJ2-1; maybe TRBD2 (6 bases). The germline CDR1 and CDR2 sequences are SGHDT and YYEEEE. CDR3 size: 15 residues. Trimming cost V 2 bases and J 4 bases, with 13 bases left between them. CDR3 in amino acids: CASSFRLERYNEQFF. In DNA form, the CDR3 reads TGTGCCAGCAGCTTCCGACTAGAGCGGTACAATGAGCAGTTCTTC.

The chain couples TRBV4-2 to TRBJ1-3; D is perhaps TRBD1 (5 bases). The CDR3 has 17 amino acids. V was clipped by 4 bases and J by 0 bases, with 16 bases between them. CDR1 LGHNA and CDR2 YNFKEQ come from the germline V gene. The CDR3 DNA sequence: TGTGCCAGCAGCCTCGGACGGACAAAGAACTCTGGAAACACCATATATTTT. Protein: CASSLGRTKNSGNTIYF.

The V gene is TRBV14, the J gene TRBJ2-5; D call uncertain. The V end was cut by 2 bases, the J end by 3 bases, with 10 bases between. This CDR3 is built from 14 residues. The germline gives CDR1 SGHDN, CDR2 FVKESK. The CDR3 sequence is CASSQKPRKETQYF. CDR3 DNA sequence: TGTGCCAGCAGCCAAAAGCCGCGAAAAGAGACCCAGTACTTC.

The CDR3, as DNA: TGTGCCAGCAGCCAAGACAGAAACATAGGAAAACTGTTTTTT. It codes for CASSQDRNIGKLFF. The chain uses TRBV7-9 and TRBJ1-4, with a weak D call TRBD1 (5 bases). Per germline, CDR1 SEHNR and CDR2 FQNEAQ (reference sequence). V was cut by 5 bases and J by 10 bases, with 17 bases left in between. The CDR3 has 14 residues.

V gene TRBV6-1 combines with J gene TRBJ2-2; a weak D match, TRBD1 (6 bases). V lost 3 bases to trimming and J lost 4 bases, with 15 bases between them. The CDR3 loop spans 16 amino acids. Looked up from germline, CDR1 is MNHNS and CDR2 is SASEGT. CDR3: CASSESSGVSTGELFF. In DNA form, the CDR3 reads TGTGCCAGCAGTGAGTCCTCAGGGGTTTCCACCGGGGAGCTGTTTTTT.

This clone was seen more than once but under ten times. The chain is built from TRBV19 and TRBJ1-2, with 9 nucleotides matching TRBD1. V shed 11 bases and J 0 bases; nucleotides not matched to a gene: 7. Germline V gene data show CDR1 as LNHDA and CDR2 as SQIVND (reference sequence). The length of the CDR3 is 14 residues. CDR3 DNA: TGTGCCCGACGCCGGACAGGGGCTAACTATGGCTACACCTTC. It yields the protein CARRRTGANYGYTF. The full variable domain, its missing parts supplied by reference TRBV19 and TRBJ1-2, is DGGITQSPKYLFRKEGQNVTLSCEQNLNHDAMYWYRQDPGQGLRLIYYSQIVNDFQKGDIAEGYSVSREKKESFPLTVTSAQKNPTAFYLCARRRTGANYGYTFGSGTRLTVV.

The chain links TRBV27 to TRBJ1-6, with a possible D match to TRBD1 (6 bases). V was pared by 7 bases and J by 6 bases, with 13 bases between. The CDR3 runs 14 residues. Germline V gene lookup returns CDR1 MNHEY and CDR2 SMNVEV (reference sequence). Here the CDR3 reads CASNPNRVNSPLHF. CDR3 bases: TGTGCCAGCAACCCCAACAGGGTTAATTCACCCCTCCACTTT.

The CDR3 DNA reads as TGTGCCAGCAGCCCGCCGACAGGGGTCACTGAAGCTTTCTTT. Translating it yields CASSPPTGVTEAFF. The chain couples TRBV3-1 (or the pseudogene TRBV3-2) to TRBJ1-1; TRBD1 aligns across 8 bases. Germline V gene sequence: CDR1 LGHDT, CDR2 YNNKEL (reference sequence). CDR3 size: 14 residues. The junction had 5 bases not matched to a gene; V was cut back by 4 bases and J by 4 bases.

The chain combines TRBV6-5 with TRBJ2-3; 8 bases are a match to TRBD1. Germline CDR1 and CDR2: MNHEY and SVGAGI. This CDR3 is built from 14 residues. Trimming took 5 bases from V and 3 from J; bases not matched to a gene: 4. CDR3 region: CASSTRQGTDTQYF. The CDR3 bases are TGTGCCAGCAGTACCCGACAGGGGACAGATACGCAGTATTTT.

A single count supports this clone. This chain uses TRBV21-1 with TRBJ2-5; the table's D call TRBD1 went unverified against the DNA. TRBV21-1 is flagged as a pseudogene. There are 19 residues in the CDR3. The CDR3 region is CASSPGGAGDRGQEETQYF. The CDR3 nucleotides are TGTGCCAGCAGCCCCGGAGGCGCAGGAGACAGGGGGCAGGAGGAGACCCAGTACTTC.

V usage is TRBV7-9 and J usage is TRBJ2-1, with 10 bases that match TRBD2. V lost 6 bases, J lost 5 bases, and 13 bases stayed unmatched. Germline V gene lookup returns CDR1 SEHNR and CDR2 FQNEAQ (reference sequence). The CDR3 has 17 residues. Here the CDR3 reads CASSTRSRTSGDNEQFF. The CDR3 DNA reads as TGTGCCAGCAGTACAAGGTCCCGGACTAGCGGAGACAATGAGCAGTTCTTC.

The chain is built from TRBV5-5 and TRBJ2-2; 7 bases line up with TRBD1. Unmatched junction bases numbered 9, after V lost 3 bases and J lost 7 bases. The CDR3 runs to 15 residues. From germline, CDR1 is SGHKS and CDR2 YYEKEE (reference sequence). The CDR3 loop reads CASSSQTGINGELFF. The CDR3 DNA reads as TGTGCCAGCAGCTCGCAGACAGGGATTAACGGGGAGCTGTTTTTT.

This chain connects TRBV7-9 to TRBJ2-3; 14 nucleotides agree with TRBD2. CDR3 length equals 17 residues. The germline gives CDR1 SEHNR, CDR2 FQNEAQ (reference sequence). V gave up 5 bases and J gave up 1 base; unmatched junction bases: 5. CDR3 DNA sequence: TGTGCCAGCAGCCGGACTAGCGGGAGGTGGGGCACAGATACGCAGTATTTT. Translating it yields CASSRTSGRWGTDTQYF.

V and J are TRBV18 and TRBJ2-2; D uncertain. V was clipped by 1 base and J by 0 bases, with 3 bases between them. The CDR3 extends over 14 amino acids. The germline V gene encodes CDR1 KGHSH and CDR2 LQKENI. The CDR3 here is CASSPLSNTGELFF. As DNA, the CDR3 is TGTGCCAGCTCACCACTATCGAACACCGGGGAGCTGTTTTTT.

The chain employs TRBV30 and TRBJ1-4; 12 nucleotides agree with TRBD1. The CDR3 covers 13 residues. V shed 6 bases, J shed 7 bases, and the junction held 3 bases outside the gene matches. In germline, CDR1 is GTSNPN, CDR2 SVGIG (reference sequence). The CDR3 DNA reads TGTGCCTGTGGGACAGGGGGCGGTGAAAAACTGTTTTTT. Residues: CACGTGGGEKLFF.

Here the CDR3 reads CASSSERTGGQPQHF. The DNA for the CDR3 is TGTGCCAGCTCAAGCGAGCGGACAGGGGGACAGCCCCAGCATTTT. The chain has TRBV18 and TRBJ1-5, with 10 bases that match TRBD1. Germline CDR1 reads KGHSH; CDR2 reads LQKENI. This CDR3 is built from 15 residues. V lost 5 bases, J lost 7 bases, and 8 bases stayed unmatched.

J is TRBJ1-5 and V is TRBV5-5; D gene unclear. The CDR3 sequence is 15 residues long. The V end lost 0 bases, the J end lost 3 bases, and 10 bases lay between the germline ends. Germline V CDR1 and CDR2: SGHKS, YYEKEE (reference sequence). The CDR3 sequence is CASSLGRNNNQPQHF. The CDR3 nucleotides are TGTGCCAGCAGCTTGGGGAGAAACAACAATCAGCCCCAGCATTTT.